The 3 T cell receptor beta chains given below trace back to one sample, sequenced in a study of T cell responses to AZD1222 COVID-19 vaccine. Sequencing was performed with immunoSEQ multiplex PCR; in TCRdb, only in-frame clones are kept and a portion is missing. The top ten clones hold 1.5% to 2% of a sample with 150,000 to 200,000 clones, approximately 91% of them seen once. The sequencing here drew on peripheral blood, taken on day 0 of AZD1222 vaccination. Receptors originate from an adult in good health.

The V gene is TRBV12-3 or TRBV12-4, the J gene TRBJ1-1; D perhaps matches TRBD1 (5 bases). The CDR3 is 13 residues long. V gave up 9 bases and J gave up 4 bases, with 15 bases separating them. The CDR3 DNA reads TGTGCCAGTTCCCGGGGGGTGAGCACTGAAGCTTTCTTT. Translating it yields CASSRGVSTEAFF.

V usage is TRBV24-1 and J usage is TRBJ1-2; 9 positions match TRBD1. CDR3 size: 17 residues. J lost 7 bases, V lost 2 bases, and 13 bases had no gene match. Germline CDR1 KGHDR, CDR2 SFDVKD. The CDR3 coding sequence is TGTGCCACCAGTGATTCACTGGGACAGGGCTCTAGTGGTGGCTACACCTTC. Its translation: CATSDSLGQGSSGGYTF.

The chain links TRBV24-1 to TRBJ1-3; no definite D call. Trimming removed 9 bases from V and 5 bases from J, with 10 bases in between. CDR1 and CDR2 (germline): KGHDR, SFDVKD. The CDR3 is 12 residues long. The CDR3 protein is CATGQVRNTIYF. Here the CDR3 DNA reads TGTGCCACCGGGCAGGTGAGAAACACCATATATTTT.